This is a list of T cell receptor beta chains from one sample in a study of lymphopenia after photon versus proton radiotherapy. The protocol was immunoSEQ multiplex PCR, while the TCRdb copy is restricted to in-frame clones and leaves out a portion. The table lists fewer than 9,500 clones, roughly 86% of them singletons. The specimen comprised peripheral blood, sampled from a patient treated with photon-based radiotherapy. The receptors were sampled from a man in his thirties or forties with gastric cancer. Each CDR3 is given without its conserved first and last residue. A D gene is named only where the DNA matches it firmly. Not every row has a clone size; where given, it reads once, few, many or a size class.

j_call v_call d_call clone_size cdr3_aa
TRBJ1-6 TRBV25-1 NA NA ASSEGTQGWNSPLH
TRBJ2-1 TRBV10-2 TRBD1 NA ASSEGQGANEQF
TRBJ1-1 TRBV13 NA few ASSGANTEAF
TRBJ2-3 TRBV4-1 TRBD1 NA ASSQEGGTGGNTQY
TRBJ1-1 TRBV7-2 NA NA ASSLIVGTEAF
TRBJ1-5 TRBV5-4 TRBD1 NA ASSLLTGPGDSNQPQH
TRBJ1-6 TRBV19 NA NA ATRFIEVGSPLH
TRBJ1-6 TRBV18 NA NA ASSPTAGIESPLH
TRBJ2-7 TRBV5-1 TRBD1 NA ASSLVGTGPDEQY
TRBJ2-1 TRBV18 NA NA ASSPMRTPNNEQF
TRBJ2-1 TRBV28 NA once ASSPNGRVYNEQF
TRBJ2-7 TRBV5-1 NA NA ASSFEDGSYEQY
TRBJ2-3 TRBV11-2 TRBD2 NA ASSLASGSTDTQY
TRBJ2-3 TRBV28 NA once ASSLRDTQY
TRBJ2-3 TRBV19 TRBD2 NA ASSIPGGGVDTQY
TRBJ2-7 TRBV6-6 NA NA ASRRKTGDSYEQY
TRBJ2-7 TRBV11-3 TRBD2 NA ASSSEPSGRRYEQY
TRBJ1-6 TRBV18 NA once ASSPVLGEVSPLH
TRBJ1-6 TRBV4-1 NA once ASSQAKFSSYNSPLH
TRBJ1-4 TRBV5-6 TRBD1 once ASSRQGRNEKLF
TRBJ2-7 TRBV29-1 NA NA SVRTRTVSSYEQY
TRBJ2-5 TRBV9 TRBD2 NA ASAQNMGLQETQY
TRBJ2-2 TRBV7-2 TRBD2 NA ASSPGLAGLGELF
TRBJ2-7 TRBV5-1 NA once ASSQPHGTGEQY
TRBJ2-4 TRBV6-4 NA NA ASSRTAQY
TRBJ2-1 TRBV4-3 NA NA ASSQDINIDEQF
TRBJ2-3 TRBV28 TRBD2 NA ASSLGGRVTDTQY
TRBJ2-2 TRBV2 TRBD1 NA ASSEITGGAGGPGELF
TRBJ2-1 TRBV28 TRBD2 NA ASQAGGDNEQF
TRBJ2-2 TRBV4-2 NA few ASSPWGGPGTGELF
TRBJ2-7 TRBV5-8 NA NA ASSLSSPTGEQY
TRBJ1-6 TRBV27 NA NA ASSWGRGYNNSPLH
TRBJ2-6 TRBV6-5 NA NA AGSSGLRANVLT
TRBJ2-1 TRBV7-2 TRBD1 NA ASSGRDRDHEQF